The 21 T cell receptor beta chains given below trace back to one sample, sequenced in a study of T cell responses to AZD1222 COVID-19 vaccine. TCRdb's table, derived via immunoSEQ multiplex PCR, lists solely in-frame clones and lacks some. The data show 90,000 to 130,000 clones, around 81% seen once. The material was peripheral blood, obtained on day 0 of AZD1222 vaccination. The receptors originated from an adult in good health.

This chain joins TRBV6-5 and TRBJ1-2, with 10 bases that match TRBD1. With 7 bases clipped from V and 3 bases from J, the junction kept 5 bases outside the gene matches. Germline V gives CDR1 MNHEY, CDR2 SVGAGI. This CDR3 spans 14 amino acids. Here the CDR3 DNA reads TGTGCCAGCAAAGCGACAGGGGGCGACTATGGCTACACCTTC. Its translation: CASKATGGDYGYTF.

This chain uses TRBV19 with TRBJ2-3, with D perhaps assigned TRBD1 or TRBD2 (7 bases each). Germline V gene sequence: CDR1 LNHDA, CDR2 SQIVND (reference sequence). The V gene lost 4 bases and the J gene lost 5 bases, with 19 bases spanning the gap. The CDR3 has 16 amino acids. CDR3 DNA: TGTGCCAGTAGTACTTGGGGTGCAGGGGGGGAAGATACGCAGTATTTT. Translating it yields CASSTWGAGGEDTQYF.

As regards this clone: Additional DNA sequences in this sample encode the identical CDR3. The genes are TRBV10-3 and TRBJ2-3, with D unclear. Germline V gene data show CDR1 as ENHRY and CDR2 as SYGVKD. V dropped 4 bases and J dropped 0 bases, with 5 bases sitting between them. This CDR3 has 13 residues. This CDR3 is CAISAPSTDTQYF. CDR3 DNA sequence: TGTGCCATCAGTGCCCCTAGCACAGATACGCAGTATTTT.

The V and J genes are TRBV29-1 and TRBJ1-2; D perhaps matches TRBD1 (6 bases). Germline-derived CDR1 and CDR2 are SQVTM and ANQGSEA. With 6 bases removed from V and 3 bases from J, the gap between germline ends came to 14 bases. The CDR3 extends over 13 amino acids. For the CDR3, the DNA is TGCAGCGTCGAGGGGGGGCTGTACTATGGCTACACCTTC. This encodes CSVEGGLYYGYTF.

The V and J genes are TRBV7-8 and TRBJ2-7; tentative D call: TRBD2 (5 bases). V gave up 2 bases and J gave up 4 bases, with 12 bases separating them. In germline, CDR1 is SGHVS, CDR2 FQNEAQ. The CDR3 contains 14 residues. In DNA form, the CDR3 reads TGTGCCAGCAGCTTAAAGGGAGACCAATACGAGCAGTACTTC. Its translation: CASSLKGDQYEQYF.

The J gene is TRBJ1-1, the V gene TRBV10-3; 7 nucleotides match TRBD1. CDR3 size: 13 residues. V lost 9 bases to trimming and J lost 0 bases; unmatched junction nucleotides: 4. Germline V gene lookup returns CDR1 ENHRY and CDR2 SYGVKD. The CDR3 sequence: CAISGTVNTEAFF. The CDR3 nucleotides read TGTGCCATTTCCGGGACAGTGAACACTGAAGCTTTCTTT.

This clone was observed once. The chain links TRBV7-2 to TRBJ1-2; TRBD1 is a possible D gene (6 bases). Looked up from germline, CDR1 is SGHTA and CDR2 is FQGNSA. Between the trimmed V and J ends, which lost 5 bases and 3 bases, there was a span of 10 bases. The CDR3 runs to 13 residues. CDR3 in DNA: TGTGCCAGCAGCGAAAACAGGGACTATGGCTACACCTTC. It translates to CASSENRDYGYTF.

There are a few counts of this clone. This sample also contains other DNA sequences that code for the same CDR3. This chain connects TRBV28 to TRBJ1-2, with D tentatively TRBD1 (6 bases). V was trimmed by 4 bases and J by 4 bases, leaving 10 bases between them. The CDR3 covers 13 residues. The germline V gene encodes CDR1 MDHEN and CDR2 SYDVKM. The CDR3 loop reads CASSSLTGYGYTF. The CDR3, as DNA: TGTGCCAGCAGTTCGCTGACAGGCTATGGCTACACCTTC.

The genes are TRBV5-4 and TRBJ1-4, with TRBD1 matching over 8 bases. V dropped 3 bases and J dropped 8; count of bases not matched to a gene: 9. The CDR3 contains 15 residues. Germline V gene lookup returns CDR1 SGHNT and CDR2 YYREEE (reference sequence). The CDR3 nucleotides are TGTGCCAGCAGCTCGGTGACAGGGGTGAAGGAAAAACTGTTTTTT. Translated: CASSSVTGVKEKLFF.

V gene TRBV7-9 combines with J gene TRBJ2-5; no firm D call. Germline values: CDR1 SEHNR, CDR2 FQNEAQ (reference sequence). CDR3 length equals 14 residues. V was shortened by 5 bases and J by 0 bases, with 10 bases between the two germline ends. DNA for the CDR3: TGTGCCAGCAGCCACGGACGGAACCAAGAGACCCAGTACTTC. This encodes CASSHGRNQETQYF. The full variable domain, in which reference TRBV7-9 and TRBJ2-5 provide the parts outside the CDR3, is DTGVSQNPRHKITKRGQNVTFRCDPISEHNRLYWYRQTLGQGPEFLTYFQNEAQLEKSRLLSDRFSAERPKGSFSTLEIQRTEQGDSAMYLCASSHGRNQETQYFGPGTRLLVL.

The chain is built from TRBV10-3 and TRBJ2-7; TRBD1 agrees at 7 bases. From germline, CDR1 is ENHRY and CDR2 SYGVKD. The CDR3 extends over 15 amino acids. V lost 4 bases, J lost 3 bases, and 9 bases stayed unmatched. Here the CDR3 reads CAISASGQANYEQYF. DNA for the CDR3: TGTGCCATCAGTGCCTCAGGACAGGCCAACTACGAGCAGTACTTC.

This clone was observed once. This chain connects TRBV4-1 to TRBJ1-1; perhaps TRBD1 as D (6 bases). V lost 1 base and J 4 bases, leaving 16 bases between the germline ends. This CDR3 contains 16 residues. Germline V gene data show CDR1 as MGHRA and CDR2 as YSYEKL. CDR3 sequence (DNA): TGCGCCAGCAGCCAAGGGTACAGGGTTGCAGGCACTGAAGCTTTCTTT. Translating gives CASSQGYRVAGTEAFF.

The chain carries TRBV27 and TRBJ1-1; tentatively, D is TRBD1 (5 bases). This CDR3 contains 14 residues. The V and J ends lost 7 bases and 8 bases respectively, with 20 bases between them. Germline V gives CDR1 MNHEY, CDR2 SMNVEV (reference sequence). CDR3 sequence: CASKIGRGGGEAFF. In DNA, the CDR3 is TGTGCCAGCAAGATCGGGCGGGGCGGAGGGGAAGCTTTCTTT.

In nucleotides, the CDR3 is TGTGCCAGCTCCCCCCCGGGTGCCACAGATACGCAGTATTTT. It specifies CASSPPGATDTQYF. The V and J genes are TRBV7-9 and TRBJ2-3; no definite D call. The CDR3 length is 14 residues. The germline V gene encodes CDR1 SEHNR and CDR2 FQNEAQ (reference sequence). Trimming took 8 bases from V and 2 from J, leaving 14 bases between them.

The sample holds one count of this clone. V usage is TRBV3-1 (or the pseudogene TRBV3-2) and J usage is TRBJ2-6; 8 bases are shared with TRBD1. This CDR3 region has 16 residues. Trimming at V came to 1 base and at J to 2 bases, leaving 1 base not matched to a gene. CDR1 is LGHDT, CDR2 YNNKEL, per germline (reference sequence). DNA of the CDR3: TGTGCCAGCAGCCAAGGGGGACAGGCTGGGGCCAACGTCCTGACTTTC. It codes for CASSQGGQAGANVLTF.

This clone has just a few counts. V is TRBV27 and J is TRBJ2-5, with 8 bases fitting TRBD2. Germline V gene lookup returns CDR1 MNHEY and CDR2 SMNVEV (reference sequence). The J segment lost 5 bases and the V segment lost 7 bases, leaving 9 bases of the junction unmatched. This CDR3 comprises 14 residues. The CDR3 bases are TGTGCCAGCAAAGGCGGGGGGCGCCGGGAGACCCAGTACTTC. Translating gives CASKGGGRRETQYF.

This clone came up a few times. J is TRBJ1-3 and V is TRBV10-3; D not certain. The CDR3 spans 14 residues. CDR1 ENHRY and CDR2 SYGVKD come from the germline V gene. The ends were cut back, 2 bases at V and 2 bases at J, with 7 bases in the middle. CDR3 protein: CAISEPGTGNTIYF. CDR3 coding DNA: TGTGCCATCAGTGAGCCGGGGACTGGAAACACCATATATTTT.

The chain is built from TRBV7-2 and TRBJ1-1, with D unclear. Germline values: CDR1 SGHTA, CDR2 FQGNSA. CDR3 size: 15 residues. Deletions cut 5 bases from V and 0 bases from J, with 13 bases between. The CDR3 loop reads CASSQIPKMNTEAFF. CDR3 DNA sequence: TGTGCCAGCAGCCAGATCCCCAAAATGAACACTGAAGCTTTCTTT.

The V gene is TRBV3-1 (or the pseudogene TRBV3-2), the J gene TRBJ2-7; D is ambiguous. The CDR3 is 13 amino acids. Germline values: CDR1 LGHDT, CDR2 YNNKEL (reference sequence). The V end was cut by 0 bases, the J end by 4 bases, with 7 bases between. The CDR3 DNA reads TGTGCCAGCAGCCAAGAATGGGCTTACGAGCAGTACTTC. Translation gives CASSQEWAYEQYF.

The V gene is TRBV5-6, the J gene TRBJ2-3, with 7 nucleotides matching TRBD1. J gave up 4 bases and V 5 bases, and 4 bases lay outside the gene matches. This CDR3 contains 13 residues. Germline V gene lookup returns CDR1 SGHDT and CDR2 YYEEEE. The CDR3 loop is CASSTTGADTQYF. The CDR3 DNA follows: TGTGCCAGCAGTACCACAGGGGCAGATACGCAGTATTTT.

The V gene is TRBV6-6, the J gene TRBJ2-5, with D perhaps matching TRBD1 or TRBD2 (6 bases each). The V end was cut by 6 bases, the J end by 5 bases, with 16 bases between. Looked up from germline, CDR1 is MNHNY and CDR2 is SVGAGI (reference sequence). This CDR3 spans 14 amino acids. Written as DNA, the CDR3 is TGTGCCAGCAGATGGGGGGCAGCCGTTGAGACCCAGTACTTC. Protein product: CASRWGAAVETQYF.